This entry describes one T cell receptor (beta chain). As yet, its antigen is unknown. Time point indicated: cycle 4 day 1 (C4D1), after less than 7 weeks of nivolumab. There was relapse after autologous stem cell transplantation in every patient, and there was variation in brentuximab vedotin exposure. Best outcomes ranged across complete response, partial response and progressive disease. The sample belongs to a study of PD-1 blockade in classical Hodgkin lymphoma. Study outcomes and limitations: With CD4+ cells, TCR diversity rose significantly by C4D1, but not with CD8+ cells. Patients were excluded if nivolumab began under 1 year after ASCT (the autologous transplant).

Clones were read by immunoSEQ multiplex PCR, and TCRdb kept only the in-frame ones, dropping some. The profile covers roughly 86,000 clones, with approximately 83% appearing a single time and over 15% taken by the ten largest. The trim removed 1 base at V and 4 bases at J, leaving 8 bases unmatched. The CDR3 has 15 amino acids. The germline gives CDR1 SGHRS, CDR2 YFSETQ. This specimen was peripheral blood mononuclear cells (PBMCs), taken before the fourth cycle of nivolumab. The gene calls are TRBV5-1 and TRBJ2-7, with TRBD2 matching 7 bases. The sequence was collected from a human donor with classical Hodgkin lymphoma. The CDR3 DNA reads TGCGCCAGCAGCTTGACGGCTAGCGGAGGGTACGAGCAGTACTTC. It encodes CASSLTASGGYEQYF.